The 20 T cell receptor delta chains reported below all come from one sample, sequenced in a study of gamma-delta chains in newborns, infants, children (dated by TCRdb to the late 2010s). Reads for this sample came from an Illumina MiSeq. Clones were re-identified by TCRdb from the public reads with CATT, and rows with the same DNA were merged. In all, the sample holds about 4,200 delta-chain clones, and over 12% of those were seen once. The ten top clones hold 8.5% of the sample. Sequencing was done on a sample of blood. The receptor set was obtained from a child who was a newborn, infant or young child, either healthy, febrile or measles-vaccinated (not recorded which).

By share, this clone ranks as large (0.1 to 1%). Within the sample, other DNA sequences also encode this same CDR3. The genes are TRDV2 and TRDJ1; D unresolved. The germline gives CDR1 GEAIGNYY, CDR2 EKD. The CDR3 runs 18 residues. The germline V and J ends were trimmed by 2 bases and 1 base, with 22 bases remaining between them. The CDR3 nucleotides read TGTGCCTGTGACAGCGTAGGGGCTAGGGCTGCCTCCACCGATAAACTCATCTTT. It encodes CACDSVGARAASTDKLIF.

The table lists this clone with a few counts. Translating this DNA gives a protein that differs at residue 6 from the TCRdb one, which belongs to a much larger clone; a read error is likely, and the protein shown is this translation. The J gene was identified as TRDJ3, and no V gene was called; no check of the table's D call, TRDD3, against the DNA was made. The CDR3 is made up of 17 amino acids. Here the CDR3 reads CACDNPGSSWDTRQMFF. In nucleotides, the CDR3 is TGCGCCTGTGACAATCCTGGGAGCTCCTGGGACACCCGACAGATGTTTTTC.

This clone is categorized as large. In nucleotides, the CDR3 is TGTGCCTGTGACACTTTACTGGGGGTCCGCTCCTGGGACACCCGACAGATGTTTTTC. Translation gives CACDTLLGVRSWDTRQMFF. V and J are TRDV2 and TRDJ3; 8 nucleotides agree with TRDD3. There are 19 residues in the CDR3. V dropped 1 base and J dropped 0; count of bases not matched to a gene: 7. Germline V gene data show CDR1 as GEAIGNYY and CDR2 as EKD.

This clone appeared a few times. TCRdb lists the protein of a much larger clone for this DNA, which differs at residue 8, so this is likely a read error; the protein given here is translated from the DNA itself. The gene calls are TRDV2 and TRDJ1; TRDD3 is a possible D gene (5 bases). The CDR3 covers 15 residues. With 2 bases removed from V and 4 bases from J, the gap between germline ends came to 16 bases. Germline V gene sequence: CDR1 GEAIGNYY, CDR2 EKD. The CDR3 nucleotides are TGTGCCTGTGACATGATTGGGGAATCAGGCGATAAACTCATCTTT. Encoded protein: CACDMIGESGDKLIF.

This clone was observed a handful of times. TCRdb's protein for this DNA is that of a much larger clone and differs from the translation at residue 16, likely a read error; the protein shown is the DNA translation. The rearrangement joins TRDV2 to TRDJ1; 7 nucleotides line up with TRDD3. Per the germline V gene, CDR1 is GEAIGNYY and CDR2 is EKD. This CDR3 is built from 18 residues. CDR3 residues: CACDTVRGDIASSTKPIF. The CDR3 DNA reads TGTGCCTGTGACACCGTACGAGGGGATATAGCCTCCTCCACTAAACCCATCTTT.

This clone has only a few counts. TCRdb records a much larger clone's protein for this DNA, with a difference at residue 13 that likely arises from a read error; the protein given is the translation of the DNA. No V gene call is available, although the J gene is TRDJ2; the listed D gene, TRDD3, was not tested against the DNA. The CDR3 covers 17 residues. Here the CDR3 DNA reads TGTGCCTGTGACAGTCTGGGGGCCTCTACTTTGACATCACAACTCTTCTTT. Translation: CACDSLGASTLTSQLFF.

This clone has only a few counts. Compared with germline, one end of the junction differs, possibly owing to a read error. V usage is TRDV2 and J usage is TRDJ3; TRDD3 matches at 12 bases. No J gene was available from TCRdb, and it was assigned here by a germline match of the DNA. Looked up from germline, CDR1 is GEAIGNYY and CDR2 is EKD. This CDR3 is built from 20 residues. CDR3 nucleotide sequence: TGTGCCTGTGACACCGGCTGGGGGATACGTAGCTCCTGGGACACCCGAAAGATGTTTTTC. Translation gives CACDTGWGIRSSWDTRKMFF.

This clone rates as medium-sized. CDR3 protein: CACDTGGYVVSWDTRQMFF. CDR3 bases: TGTGCCTGTGACACTGGGGGATACGTCGTCTCCTGGGACACCCGACAGATGTTTTTC. The chain links TRDV2 to TRDJ3; TRDD3 aligns across 11 bases. With 1 base clipped from V and 0 bases from J, the junction kept 4 bases outside the gene matches. Germline lookup yields CDR1 GEAIGNYY and CDR2 EKD. This CDR3 region has 19 residues.

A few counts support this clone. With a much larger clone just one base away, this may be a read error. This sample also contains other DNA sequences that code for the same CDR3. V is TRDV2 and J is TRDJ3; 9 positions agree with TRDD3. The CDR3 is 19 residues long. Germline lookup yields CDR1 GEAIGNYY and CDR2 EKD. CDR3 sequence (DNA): TGCGCCTGTGACACTGCTGGGGGATGGAGCTCCTGGGACACCCGACAGATGTTTTTC. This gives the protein CACDTAGGWSSWDTRQMFF.

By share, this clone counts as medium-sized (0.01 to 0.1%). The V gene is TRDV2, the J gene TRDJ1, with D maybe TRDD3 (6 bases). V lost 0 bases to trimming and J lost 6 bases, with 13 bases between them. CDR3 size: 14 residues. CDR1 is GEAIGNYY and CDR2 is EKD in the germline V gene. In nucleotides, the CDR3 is TGTGCCTGTGACACCTTACCTGGGGAGAATAAACTCATCTTT. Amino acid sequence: CACDTLPGENKLIF.

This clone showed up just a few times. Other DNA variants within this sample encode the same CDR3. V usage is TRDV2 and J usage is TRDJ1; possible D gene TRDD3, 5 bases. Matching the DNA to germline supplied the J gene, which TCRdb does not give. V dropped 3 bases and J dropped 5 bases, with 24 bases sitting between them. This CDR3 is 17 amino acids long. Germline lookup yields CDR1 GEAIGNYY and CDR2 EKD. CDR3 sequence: CACDPGDRRRGSDKLIF. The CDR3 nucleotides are TGTGCCTGTGACCCGGGAGACCGGAGGAGGGGGTCAGATAAACTCATCTTT.

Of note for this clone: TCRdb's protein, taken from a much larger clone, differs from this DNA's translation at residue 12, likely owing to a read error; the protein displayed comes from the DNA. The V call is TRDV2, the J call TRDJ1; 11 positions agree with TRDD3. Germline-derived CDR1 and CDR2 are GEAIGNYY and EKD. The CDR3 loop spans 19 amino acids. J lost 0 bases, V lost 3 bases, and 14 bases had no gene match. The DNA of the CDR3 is TGTGCCTGTGACCCGATCCCTACTGGGGGATATCTGTACACCGATAAACTCATCTTT. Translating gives CACDPIPTGGYLYTDKLIF.

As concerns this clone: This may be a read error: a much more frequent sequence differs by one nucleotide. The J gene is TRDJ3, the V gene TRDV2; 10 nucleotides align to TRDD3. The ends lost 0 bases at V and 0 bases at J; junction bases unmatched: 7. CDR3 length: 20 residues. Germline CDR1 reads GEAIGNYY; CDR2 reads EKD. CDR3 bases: TGTGCCTGTGACACCCTCCCGGGGGGATACGACTCCTGGGACACCCGACAGATGTTTTTC. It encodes CACDTLPGGYDSWDTRQMFF.

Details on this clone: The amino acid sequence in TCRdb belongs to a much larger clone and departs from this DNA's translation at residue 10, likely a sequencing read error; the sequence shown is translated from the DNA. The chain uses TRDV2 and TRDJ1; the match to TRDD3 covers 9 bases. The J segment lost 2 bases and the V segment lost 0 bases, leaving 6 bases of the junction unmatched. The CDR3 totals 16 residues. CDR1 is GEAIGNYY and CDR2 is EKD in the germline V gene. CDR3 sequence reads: CACDTLGDTWTDKLIF. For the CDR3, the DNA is TGTGCCTGTGACACCCTAGGGGATACGTGGACCGATAAACTCATCTTT.

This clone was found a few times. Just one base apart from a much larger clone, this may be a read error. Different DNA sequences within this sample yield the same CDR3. The CDR3 is CACDTVKGLQRGPNTDKLIF. The CDR3 DNA sequence: TGCGCCTGTGACACCGTAAAAGGCCTACAAAGAGGGCCCAACACCGATAAACTCATCTTT. The chain is built from TRDV2 and TRDJ1; a weak D match, TRDD2 (5 bases). The length of the CDR3 is 20 residues. The germline V gene encodes CDR1 GEAIGNYY and CDR2 EKD.

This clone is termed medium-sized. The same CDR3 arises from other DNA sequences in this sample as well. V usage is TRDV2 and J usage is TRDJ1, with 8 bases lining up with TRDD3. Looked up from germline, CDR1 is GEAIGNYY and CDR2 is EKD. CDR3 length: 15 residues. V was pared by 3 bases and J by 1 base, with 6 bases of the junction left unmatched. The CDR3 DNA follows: TGTGCCTGTGACGTACTGGGGGGCCTCACCGATAAACTCATCTTT. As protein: CACDVLGGLTDKLIF.

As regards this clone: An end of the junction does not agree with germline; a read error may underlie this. CDR3 in DNA: TGTGCTCTTGGGGAGTGGTATAGGAACTGGCCCTTACGTGTCACCGGTAAAATCATCTTT. This sequence encodes CALGEWYRNWPLRVTGKIIF. V gene TRDV1 combines with J gene TRDJ1; D is perhaps TRDD3 (5 bases). Germline loops: CDR1 TSWWSYY, CDR2 QGS. The CDR3 runs to 20 residues.

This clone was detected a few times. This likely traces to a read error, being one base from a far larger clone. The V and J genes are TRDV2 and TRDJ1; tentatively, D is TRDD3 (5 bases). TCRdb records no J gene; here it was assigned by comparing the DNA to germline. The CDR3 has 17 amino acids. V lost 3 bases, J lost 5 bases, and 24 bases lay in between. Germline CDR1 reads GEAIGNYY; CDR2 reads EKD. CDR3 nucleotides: TGTGCCTGTGACCCGGTAGACCGGAGGAGGGGGTCAGATAAACTCATCTTT. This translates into CACDPVDRRRGSDKLIF.

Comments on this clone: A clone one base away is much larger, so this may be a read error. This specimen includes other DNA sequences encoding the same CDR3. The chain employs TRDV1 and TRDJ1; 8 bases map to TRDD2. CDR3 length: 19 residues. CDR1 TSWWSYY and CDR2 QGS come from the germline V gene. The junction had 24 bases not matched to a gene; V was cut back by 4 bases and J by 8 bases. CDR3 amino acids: CALGGTLPNSWRDRIKLIF. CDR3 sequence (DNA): TGTGCTCTTGGGGGAACCCTTCCTAATTCGTGGAGGGACCGGATAAAACTCATCTTT.

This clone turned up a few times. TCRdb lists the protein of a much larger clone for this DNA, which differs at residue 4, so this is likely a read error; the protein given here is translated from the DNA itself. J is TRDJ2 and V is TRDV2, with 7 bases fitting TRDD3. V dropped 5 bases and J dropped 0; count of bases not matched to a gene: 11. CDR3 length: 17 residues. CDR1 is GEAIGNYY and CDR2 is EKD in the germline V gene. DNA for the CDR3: TGTGCCTGTGGCAGTCTGGGGGCCTCTACTTTGACAGCACAACTCTTCTTT. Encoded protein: CACGSLGASTLTAQLFF.